This TCR beta chain appears in the sequencing data of a study of blood T cell repertoires in COVID-19. The wider study: Symptom resolution, clearance, or two negative PCRs marked the recovered donors of Cohort 3. T cells, B-cell-depleted T cells, or PBMCs provided the cDNA or gDNA that served as material.

Sequencing used immunoSEQ multiplex PCR; TCRdb keeps in-frame clones, though not all of them. The sample shows 200,000 to 250,000 clones, roughly nine tenths of them seen only once. Study members were between about 18 and 95 years old and lived in roughly 24 US regions. This TCR derives from a woman aged 45-65 years in a cohort exposed to, infected with or recovered from COVID-19 (not recorded which). Source material: PBMCs or T cells enriched from blood (not recorded which).

For the CDR3, the DNA is TGCGCCAGCAGCCCTCAGAGTGGCGGAGGTGAAAAACTGTTTTTT. Protein: CASSPQSGGGEKLFF. The rearrangement joins TRBV5-1 to TRBJ1-4; D unclear. The V gene's germline CDR1 is SGHRS and CDR2 YFSETQ. V lost 4 bases and J lost 7, with 17 bases in between. The CDR3 length is 15 residues.